This entry is about one T cell receptor beta chain. Its target is unknown. PCR used 60 Vbeta primers and 13 Jbeta primers. Only in-frame clones appear in the TCRdb table, and some are missing; sequencing was by immunoSEQ multiplex PCR. The table has 90,000 to 100,000 clones, 78% seen once. This record belongs to a study of cytomegalovirus exposure and HLA in healthy donors. Findings of the study overall: Accurate HLA-A and HLA-B prediction from TCR beta sequences was reported for most subjects. Sequencing likely produced, as an artifact, a cluster of highly shared sequence variants.

Sequencing used PBMCs. This TCR came from a woman aged 40 to 50 in good health and CMV-seronegative.

CDR3 DNA: TGTGCCACCAGGGGCGGGAGGGCCGTAGAGACCCAGTACTTC. Residues: CATRGGRAVETQYF. The chain recombines TRBV6-5 with TRBJ2-5, with 9 bases fitting TRBD2. CDR3 length: 14 residues. Germline V gene lookup returns CDR1 MNHEY and CDR2 SVGAGI. The V gene end was trimmed by 10 bases and the J gene end by 4 bases; junction bases not matched to a gene: 10.